This T cell receptor beta chain was profiled in a study of cytomegalovirus exposure and HLA in healthy donors. Germline V gene lookup returns CDR1 SNHLY and CDR2 FYNNEI. The CDR3 has 15 amino acids. The germline V and J ends were trimmed by 7 bases and 1 base, with 16 bases remaining between them. The PCR was carried out with 60 Vbeta primers and 13 Jbeta primers. Clones were sequenced by immunoSEQ multiplex PCR, and TCRdb holds only the in-frame ones, with some missing. Here the sample spans roughly 160,000 clones, almost 75% being singletons. Concerning this clone itself: Its antigen is not identified.

Study observations and caveats: TCR beta sequences reportedly predicted the HLA-A and HLA-B alleles of most subjects accurately. In terms of immune exposure information, only CMV serostatus was available. Despite most TCR sequences being rare, some public TCRs occurred in many donors. In a later analysis, across HLA loci, associated TCR counts were highest for DRB1, lowest for HLA-C.

The chain is built from TRBV2 and TRBJ1-1; the D gene is possibly TRBD1 (5 bases). This TCR derives from a woman younger than 35 in good health and CMV-seropositive. Sample: PBMCs. The CDR3 DNA sequence: TGTGCCAGCACCCAACAGGACACGAGGAACACTGAAGCTTTCTTT. Residues: CASTQQDTRNTEAFF.